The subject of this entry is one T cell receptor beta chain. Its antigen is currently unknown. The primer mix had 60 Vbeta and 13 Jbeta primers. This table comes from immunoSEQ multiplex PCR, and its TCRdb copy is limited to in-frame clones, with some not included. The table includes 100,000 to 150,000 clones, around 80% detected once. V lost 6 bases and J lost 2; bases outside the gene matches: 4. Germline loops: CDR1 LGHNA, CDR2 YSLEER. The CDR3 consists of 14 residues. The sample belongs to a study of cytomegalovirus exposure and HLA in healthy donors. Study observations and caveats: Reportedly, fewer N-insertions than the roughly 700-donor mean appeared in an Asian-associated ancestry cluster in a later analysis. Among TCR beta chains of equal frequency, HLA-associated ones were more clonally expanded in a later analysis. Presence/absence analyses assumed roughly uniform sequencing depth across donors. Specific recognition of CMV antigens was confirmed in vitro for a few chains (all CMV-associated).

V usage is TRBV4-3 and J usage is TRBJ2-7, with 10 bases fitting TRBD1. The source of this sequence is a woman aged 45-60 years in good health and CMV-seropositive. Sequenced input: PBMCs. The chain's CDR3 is CASSPGTGAYEQYF. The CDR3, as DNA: TGCGCCAGCAGTCCCGGGACAGGGGCCTACGAGCAGTACTTC.